This T cell receptor beta chain was obtained from a study of blood T cells in healthy people across ages. This clonotype was counted a few times. Combining a sample-barcoded 5' primer with a J-beta primer mix, a second PCR ran for about 6 to 12 cycles. In TCRdb, the 5' RACE reads were re-called with MiXCR into one record per CDR3 protein. The data hold 600,000 to 800,000 distinct CDR3 sequences, with under 25% observed a single time. Sample donors were healthy Caucasian individuals that came from Russia, aged roughly 6 to 95. The clonotype comes from an older man in good health. The sequencing sample was made of blood.

The CDR3: CSARGDRGLGQETQYF. In nucleotides, the CDR3 is TGCAGTGCTAGAGGCGACAGGGGATTGGGACAAGAGACCCAGTACTTC. V gene TRBV20-1 combines with J gene TRBJ2-5, with 8 bases fitting TRBD1. This CDR3 is 16 amino acids long. V trimming: 1 base; J trimming: 2 bases; junction bases outside the gene matches: 9. Germline CDR1 DFQATT, CDR2 SNEGSKA (reference sequence).